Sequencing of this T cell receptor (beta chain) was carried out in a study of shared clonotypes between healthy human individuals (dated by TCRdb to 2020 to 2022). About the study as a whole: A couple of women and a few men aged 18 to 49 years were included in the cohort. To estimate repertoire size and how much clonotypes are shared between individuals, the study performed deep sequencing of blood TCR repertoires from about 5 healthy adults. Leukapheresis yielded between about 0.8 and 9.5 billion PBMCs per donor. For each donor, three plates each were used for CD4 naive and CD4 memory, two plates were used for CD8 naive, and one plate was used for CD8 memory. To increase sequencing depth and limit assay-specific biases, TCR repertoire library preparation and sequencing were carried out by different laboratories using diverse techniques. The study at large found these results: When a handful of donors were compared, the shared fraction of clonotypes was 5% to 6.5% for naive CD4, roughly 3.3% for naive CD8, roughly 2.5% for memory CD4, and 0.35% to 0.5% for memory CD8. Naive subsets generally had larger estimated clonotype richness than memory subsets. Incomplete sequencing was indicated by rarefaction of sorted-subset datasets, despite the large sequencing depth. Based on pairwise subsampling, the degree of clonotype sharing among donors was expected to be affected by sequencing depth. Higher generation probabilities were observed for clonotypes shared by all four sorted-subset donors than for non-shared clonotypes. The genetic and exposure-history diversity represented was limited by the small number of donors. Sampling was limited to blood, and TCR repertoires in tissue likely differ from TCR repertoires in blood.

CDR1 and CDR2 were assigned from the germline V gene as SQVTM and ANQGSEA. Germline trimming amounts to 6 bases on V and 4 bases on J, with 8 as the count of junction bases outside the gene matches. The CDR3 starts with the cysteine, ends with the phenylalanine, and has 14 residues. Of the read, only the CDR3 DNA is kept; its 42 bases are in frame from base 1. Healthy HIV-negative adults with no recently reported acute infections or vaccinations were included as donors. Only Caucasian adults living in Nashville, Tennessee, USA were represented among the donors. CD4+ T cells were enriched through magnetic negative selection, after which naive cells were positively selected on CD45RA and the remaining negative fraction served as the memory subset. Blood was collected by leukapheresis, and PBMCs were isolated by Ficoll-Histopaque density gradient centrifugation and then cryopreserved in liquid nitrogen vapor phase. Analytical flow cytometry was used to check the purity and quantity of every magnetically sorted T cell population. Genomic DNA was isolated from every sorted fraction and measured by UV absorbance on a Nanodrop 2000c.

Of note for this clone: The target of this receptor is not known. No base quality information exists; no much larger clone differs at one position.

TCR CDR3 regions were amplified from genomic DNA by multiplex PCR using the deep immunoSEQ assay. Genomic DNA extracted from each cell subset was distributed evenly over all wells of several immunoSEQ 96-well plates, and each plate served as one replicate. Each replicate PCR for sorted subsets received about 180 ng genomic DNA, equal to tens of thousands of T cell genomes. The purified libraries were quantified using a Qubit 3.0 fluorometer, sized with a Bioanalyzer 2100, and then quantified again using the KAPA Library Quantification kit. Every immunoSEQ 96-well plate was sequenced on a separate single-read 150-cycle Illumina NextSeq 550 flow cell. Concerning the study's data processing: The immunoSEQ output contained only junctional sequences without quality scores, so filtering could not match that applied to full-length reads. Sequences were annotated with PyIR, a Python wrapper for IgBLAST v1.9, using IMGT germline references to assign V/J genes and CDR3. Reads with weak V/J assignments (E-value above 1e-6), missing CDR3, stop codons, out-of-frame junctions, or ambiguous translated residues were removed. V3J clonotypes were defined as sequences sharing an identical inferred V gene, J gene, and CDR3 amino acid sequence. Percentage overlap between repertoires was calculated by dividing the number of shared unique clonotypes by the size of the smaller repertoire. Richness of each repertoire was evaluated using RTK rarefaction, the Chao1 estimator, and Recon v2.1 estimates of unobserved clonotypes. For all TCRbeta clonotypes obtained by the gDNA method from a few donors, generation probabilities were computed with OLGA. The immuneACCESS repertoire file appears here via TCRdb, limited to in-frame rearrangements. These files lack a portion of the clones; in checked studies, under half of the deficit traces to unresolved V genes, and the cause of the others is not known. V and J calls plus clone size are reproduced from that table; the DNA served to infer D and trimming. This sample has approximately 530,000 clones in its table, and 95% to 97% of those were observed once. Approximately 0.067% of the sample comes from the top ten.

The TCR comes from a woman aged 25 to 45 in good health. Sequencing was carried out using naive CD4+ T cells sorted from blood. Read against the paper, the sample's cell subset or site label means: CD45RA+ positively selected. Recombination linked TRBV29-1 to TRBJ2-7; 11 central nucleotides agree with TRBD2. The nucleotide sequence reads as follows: TGCAGCGTACTTAGCGGGAGGGCCGAATACGAGCAGTACTTC. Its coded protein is CSVLSGRAEYEQYF.